These T cell receptor beta chains were read from a single sample in a study of blood T cell repertoires in COVID-19. Repertoires were generated with immunoSEQ multiplex PCR, while TCRdb's copy carries only in-frame clones and drops some. The table includes a few hundred thousand clones, just over 85% detected once. The sample comprised peripheral blood. Every receptor here comes from a man older than 75 with acute or convalescent COVID-19. Both conserved end residues are part of each CDR3. Each record gives: J gene, clone size, V gene, D gene, CDR3 DNA, CDR3 protein. D genes are given only for firm matches. Only some rows state a clone size, as once, few, many or a class for expanded clones.

j_gene: TRBJ2-3; abundance: -; v_gene: TRBV7-2; d_gene: -; CDR3nt: TGTGCCAGCAGCTTAGACGAGCGGAGCACAGATACGCAGTATTTT; CDR3aa: CASSLDERSTDTQYF
j_gene: TRBJ1-1; abundance: -; v_gene: TRBV6-4; d_gene: -; CDR3nt: TGTGCCAGCAAGGGAGCGGGAACTGAAGCTTTCTTT; CDR3aa: CASKGAGTEAFF
j_gene: TRBJ1-6; abundance: -; v_gene: TRBV7-3; d_gene: TRBD1; CDR3nt: TGTGCCAGCAGCTCAGGACAGGGATCACCCCTCCACTTT; CDR3aa: CASSSGQGSPLHF
j_gene: TRBJ1-1; abundance: -; v_gene: TRBV4-3; d_gene: -; CDR3nt: TGCGCCAGCAGCCATAGTTCGGGACTTGAAGCTTTCTTT; CDR3aa: CASSHSSGLEAFF
j_gene: TRBJ1-5; abundance: -; v_gene: TRBV5-1; d_gene: -; CDR3nt: TGCGCCAGCAGCTTGGACGGGGTCGGCAATCAGCCCCAGCATTTT; CDR3aa: CASSLDGVGNQPQHF
j_gene: TRBJ2-1; abundance: -; v_gene: TRBV5-5; d_gene: -; CDR3nt: TGTGCCAGCAGCTTAACGGACAATGAGCAGTTCTTC; CDR3aa: CASSLTDNEQFF
j_gene: TRBJ1-2; abundance: -; v_gene: TRBV24-1; d_gene: -; CDR3nt: TGTGCCACCAGTGACCATTCGGACATCCGCCCTCCTGGCTACACCTTC; CDR3aa: CATSDHSDIRPPGYTF
j_gene: TRBJ2-3; abundance: -; v_gene: TRBV5-5; d_gene: -; CDR3nt: TGTGCCAGCGGGCCAGGGTCCTCAGATACGCAGTATTTT; CDR3aa: CASGPGSSDTQYF
j_gene: TRBJ1-4; abundance: -; v_gene: TRBV6-5; d_gene: -; CDR3nt: TGTGCCAGCAGTTACTCCTCTGGAGGGGTGGAAGAAAAACTGTTTTTT; CDR3aa: CASSYSSGGVEEKLFF
j_gene: TRBJ2-4; abundance: -; v_gene: TRBV10-1; d_gene: TRBD2; CDR3nt: TGCGCCAGCGGTAACCGGGACTACGACTCGGGCTTAGCCAAAAACATTCAGTACTTC; CDR3aa: CASGNRDYDSGLAKNIQYF
j_gene: TRBJ2-5; abundance: -; v_gene: TRBV7-3; d_gene: -; CDR3nt: TGTGCCAGCAGCCTGGACAGACAAGAGACCCAGTACTTC; CDR3aa: CASSLDRQETQYF
j_gene: TRBJ1-2; abundance: once; v_gene: TRBV6-5; d_gene: -; CDR3nt: TGTGCCAGCAATTTCAGGGGTGCTCCTACTGGCTACACCTTC; CDR3aa: CASNFRGAPTGYTF
j_gene: TRBJ1-6; abundance: few; v_gene: TRBV4-1; d_gene: TRBD1; CDR3nt: TGCGCCAGCAGCAAGCAAGGGACAGACAATTCACCCCTCCACTTT; CDR3aa: CASSKQGTDNSPLHF
j_gene: TRBJ1-1; abundance: -; v_gene: TRBV5-1; d_gene: TRBD1; CDR3nt: TGCGCCAGCAGCCCCGCAGGGGGCGCGACGAACACTGAAGCTTTCTTT; CDR3aa: CASSPAGGATNTEAFF
j_gene: TRBJ2-7; abundance: -; v_gene: TRBV29-1; d_gene: -; CDR3nt: TGCAGCGTTGAGGAGGCCAGCTCCTACGAGCAGTACTTC; CDR3aa: CSVEEASSYEQYF
j_gene: TRBJ1-6; abundance: once; v_gene: TRBV6-4; d_gene: -; CDR3nt: TGTGCCAGCAGTCCCGACAGCCAAAGCTCACCCCTCCACTTT; CDR3aa: CASSPDSQSSPLHF
j_gene: TRBJ2-1; abundance: -; v_gene: TRBV18; d_gene: TRBD2; CDR3nt: TGTGCCAGCTCACCACCGGTACTAGCGGAGGCCAATGAGCAGTTCTTC; CDR3aa: CASSPPVLAEANEQFF
j_gene: TRBJ1-6; abundance: -; v_gene: TRBV6-5; d_gene: -; CDR3nt: TGTGCCAGCAGTTACTCTGGCAGGGATAATTCACCCCTCCACTTT; CDR3aa: CASSYSGRDNSPLHF
j_gene: TRBJ2-1; abundance: once; v_gene: TRBV6-6; d_gene: TRBD2; CDR3nt: TGTGCCAGCAGTCCCTTATCTAGCGGGGGGGTACCAGAGCAGTTCTTC; CDR3aa: CASSPLSSGGVPEQFF
j_gene: TRBJ2-2; abundance: -; v_gene: TRBV6-6; d_gene: -; CDR3nt: TGTGCCAGCAGTTACTCCAGGGCCGCCGGCACCGGGGAGCTGTTTTTT; CDR3aa: CASSYSRAAGTGELFF
j_gene: TRBJ1-2; abundance: -; v_gene: TRBV11-2; d_gene: -; CDR3nt: TGTGCCAGCAGCTTAGCAAAAAACTATGGCTACACCTTC; CDR3aa: CASSLAKNYGYTF
j_gene: TRBJ2-7; abundance: -; v_gene: TRBV14; d_gene: TRBD2; CDR3nt: TGTGCCAGCAGCCAAGAGCGGGGGATCACCTACGAGCAGTACTTC; CDR3aa: CASSQERGITYEQYF
j_gene: TRBJ2-2; abundance: -; v_gene: TRBV7-2; d_gene: TRBD1; CDR3nt: TGTGCCAGCAGCTCGAGGGTAACAGGGGGAACCGGGGAGCTGTTTTTT; CDR3aa: CASSSRVTGGTGELFF
j_gene: TRBJ2-7; abundance: -; v_gene: TRBV7-9; d_gene: TRBD2; CDR3nt: TGTGCCAGCAGCCCCCCTACTAGCGGAGGCTACGAGCAGTACTTC; CDR3aa: CASSPPTSGGYEQYF
j_gene: TRBJ2-1; abundance: -; v_gene: TRBV6-6; d_gene: TRBD2; CDR3nt: TGTGCCAGCAGTCCCCCTCCCGTGACTAGCTTCACTGGGGATGAGCAGTTCTTC; CDR3aa: CASSPPPVTSFTGDEQFF
j_gene: TRBJ2-1; abundance: -; v_gene: TRBV7-2; d_gene: TRBD2; CDR3nt: TGTGCCAGCAGCTTAGTCAGCGGGGGCTCCTACAATGAGCAGTTCTTC; CDR3aa: CASSLVSGGSYNEQFF
j_gene: TRBJ2-1; abundance: -; v_gene: TRBV6-2/TRBV6-3; d_gene: -; CDR3nt: TGTGCCAGCAGTCCCGAAGGGAGAGCCAACAATGAGCAGTTCTTC; CDR3aa: CASSPEGRANNEQFF
j_gene: TRBJ2-3; abundance: -; v_gene: TRBV6-5; d_gene: -; CDR3nt: TGTGCCAGCAGTTACTCGGTCCAGGGTCGCACAGATACGCAGTATTTT; CDR3aa: CASSYSVQGRTDTQYF
j_gene: TRBJ1-4; abundance: -; v_gene: TRBV25-1; d_gene: TRBD1; CDR3nt: TGTGCCAGCAGTGGTTGGACAGGGACTGCAACTAATGAAAAACTGTTTTTT; CDR3aa: CASSGWTGTATNEKLFF
j_gene: TRBJ2-6; abundance: few; v_gene: TRBV28; d_gene: -; CDR3nt: TGTGCCAGCAGTTGGGACACGTTCGGGTCCGGGGCCAACGTCCTGACTTTC; CDR3aa: CASSWDTFGSGANVLTF
j_gene: TRBJ1-5; abundance: -; v_gene: TRBV28; d_gene: -; CDR3nt: TGTGCCAGCAGTGCCTACGGGACTGCTACCCATTTT; CDR3aa: CASSAYGTATHF
j_gene: TRBJ1-2; abundance: -; v_gene: TRBV19; d_gene: TRBD1; CDR3nt: TGTGCCAGTAGTATGCCGGGACAGGGGGCCTATGGCTACACCTTC; CDR3aa: CASSMPGQGAYGYTF
j_gene: TRBJ2-5; abundance: many; v_gene: TRBV7-9; d_gene: TRBD2; CDR3nt: TGTGCCAGCAGCTTAGGGACTAGCGGGAGAGGAGAGACCCAGTACTTC; CDR3aa: CASSLGTSGRGETQYF
j_gene: TRBJ2-7; abundance: -; v_gene: TRBV27; d_gene: -; CDR3nt: TGTGCCAGCAGTCCCCGGCGTACCAAAGGGGTATACGAGCAGTACTTC; CDR3aa: CASSPRRTKGVYEQYF
j_gene: TRBJ1-1; abundance: -; v_gene: TRBV13; d_gene: -; CDR3nt: TGTGCCAGCAGTATCCGAGGCTCCCCAAACACTGAAGCTTTCTTT; CDR3aa: CASSIRGSPNTEAFF
j_gene: TRBJ2-3; abundance: -; v_gene: TRBV7-9; d_gene: TRBD2; CDR3nt: TGTGCCAGCAGCCTGGGACTAGCGGGAGGCCTCGGCACAGATACGCAGTATTTT; CDR3aa: CASSLGLAGGLGTDTQYF
j_gene: TRBJ2-1; abundance: -; v_gene: TRBV19; d_gene: TRBD1; CDR3nt: TGTGCCAGTAGCAGCCGGGACAGGGCTAATGAGCAGTTCTTC; CDR3aa: CASSSRDRANEQFF
j_gene: TRBJ2-1; abundance: -; v_gene: TRBV9; d_gene: TRBD1; CDR3nt: TGTGCCAGCAGCGTAACGGGACAGGGTTACAATGAGCAGTTCTTC; CDR3aa: CASSVTGQGYNEQFF
j_gene: TRBJ1-4; abundance: -; v_gene: TRBV20-1; d_gene: -; CDR3nt: TGCAGTGCTAATCGAGATGAAAAACTGTTTTTT; CDR3aa: CSANRDEKLFF
j_gene: TRBJ1-2; abundance: -; v_gene: TRBV5-1; d_gene: TRBD1; CDR3nt: TGCGCCAGCAGCTTACCGGGACAGGATGGCTACACCTTC; CDR3aa: CASSLPGQDGYTF
j_gene: TRBJ2-7; abundance: -; v_gene: TRBV19; d_gene: -; CDR3nt: TGTGCCAGTAGTATATCTCAGGGTGCCTACGAGCAGTACTTC; CDR3aa: CASSISQGAYEQYF